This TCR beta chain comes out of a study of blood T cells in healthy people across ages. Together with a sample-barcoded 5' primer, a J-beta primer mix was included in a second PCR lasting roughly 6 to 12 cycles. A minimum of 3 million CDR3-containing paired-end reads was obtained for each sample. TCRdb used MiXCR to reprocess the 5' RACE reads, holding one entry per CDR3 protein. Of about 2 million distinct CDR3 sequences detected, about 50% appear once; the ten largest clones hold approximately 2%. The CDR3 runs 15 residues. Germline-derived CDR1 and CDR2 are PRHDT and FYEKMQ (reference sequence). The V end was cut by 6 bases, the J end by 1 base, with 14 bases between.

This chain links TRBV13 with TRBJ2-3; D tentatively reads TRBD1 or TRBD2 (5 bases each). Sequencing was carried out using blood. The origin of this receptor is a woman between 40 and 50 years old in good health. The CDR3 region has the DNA TGTGCCAGCAGGCCTCGGGAAGGGGGCACAGATACGCAGTATTTT. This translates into CASRPREGGTDTQYF.